This passage covers 26 T cell receptor beta chains from one sample sequenced in a study of blood T cell repertoires in COVID-19. Profiled with immunoSEQ multiplex PCR; TCRdb holds only in-frame clones, not every one. The sample shows around 180,000 clones, roughly 86% of them seen only once. The specimen was peripheral blood. Every receptor here comes from a middle-aged man with active or convalescent COVID-19.

This chain connects TRBV6-1 to TRBJ2-7; D is unclear. Germline-derived CDR1 and CDR2 are MNHNS and SASEGT. The CDR3 sequence is 13 residues long. Trimming pared 2 bases from V and 4 bases from J, leaving 9 bases between. CDR3: CASSEYWRYEQYF. The CDR3 nucleotides read TGTGCCAGCAGTGAATATTGGAGATACGAGCAGTACTTC.

The chain uses TRBV5-1 and TRBJ1-3, with a tentative D call TRBD1 (5 bases). V gave up 2 bases and J gave up 4 bases, with 13 bases separating them. The CDR3 covers 15 residues. In germline, CDR1 is SGHRS, CDR2 YFSETQ. CDR3 DNA sequence: TGCGCCAGCAGCTTTGGGCAGGGCGGCGGAAACACCATATATTTT. Its translation is CASSFGQGGGNTIYF. The full variable domain, its missing parts supplied by reference TRBV5-1 and TRBJ1-3, is KAGVTQTPRYLIKTRGQQVTLSCSPISGHRSVSWYQQTPGQGLQFLFEYFSETQRNKGNFPGRFSGRQFSNSRSEMNVSTLELGDSALYLCASSFGQGGGNTIYFGEGSWLTVV.

The chain recombines TRBV2 with TRBJ1-6; no clear D. Trimming removed 6 bases at V and 5 bases at J, with 23 bases between. Germline CDR1 reads SNHLY; CDR2 reads FYNNEI. The CDR3 covers 18 residues. The DNA for the CDR3 is TGTGCCAGCAGCGCCGGCGGGCCTTGGAATAGACATAATTCACCCCTCCACTTT. This codes for CASSAGGPWNRHNSPLHF.

At least ten counts were recorded for this clone. The chain couples TRBV25-1 to TRBJ2-7, with 7 bases identical to TRBD1. V lost 6 bases to trimming and J lost 8 bases; unmatched junction nucleotides: 4. CDR1 and CDR2 from the germline V gene are MGHDK and SYGVNS. There are 11 residues in the CDR3. The CDR3 DNA reads as TGTGCCAGCAGACAGGGGAAGAAGCAGTACTTC. Amino acid sequence: CASRQGKKQYF.

A single count supports this clone. The rearrangement uses TRBV18 and TRBJ1-3; possibly TRBD1 for D (6 bases). Germline lookup yields CDR1 KGHSH and CDR2 LQKENI. The CDR3 length is 18 residues. V was trimmed by 2 bases and J by 0 bases, leaving 17 bases between them. DNA for the CDR3: TGTGCCAGCTCACCAATTTACTTGGGGGACAACTCTGGAAACACCATATATTTT. It is translated as CASSPIYLGDNSGNTIYF.

The rearrangement joins TRBV6-5 to TRBJ2-5, with 7 bases matching TRBD2. Germline CDR1 MNHEY, CDR2 SVGAGI. With V trimmed by 0 bases and J by 4 bases, 5 bases remained unmatched. The CDR3 runs 15 residues. CDR3 DNA sequence: TGTGCCAGCAGTTACTCGGGGGGGAGGGGAGAGACCCAGTACTTC. Translating gives CASSYSGGRGETQYF.

This chain links TRBV5-5 with TRBJ2-3; 8 positions agree with TRBD1. V shed 4 bases, J shed 5 bases, and the junction held 6 bases outside the gene matches. The CDR3 has 14 amino acids. Germline CDR1 and CDR2: SGHKS and YYEKEE (reference sequence). The CDR3 loop is CASSLGQGGDTQYF. The CDR3 DNA sequence: TGTGCCAGCAGCCTTGGACAGGGTGGAGATACGCAGTATTTT.

The rearrangement uses TRBV6-6 and TRBJ2-5, with D unclear. Germline V gene lookup returns CDR1 MNHNY and CDR2 SVGAGI (reference sequence). Trimming removed 5 bases from V and 4 bases from J, with 5 bases in between. This CDR3 spans 11 amino acids. The CDR3 region has the DNA TGTGCCAGCAGTCTAGTAGAGACCCAGTACTTC. Translated: CASSLVETQYF.

The V gene is TRBV2, the J gene TRBJ1-6; no firm D call. The V end was cut by 6 bases, the J end by 11 bases, with 8 bases between. The CDR3 is 11 amino acids. Germline lookup yields CDR1 SNHLY and CDR2 FYNNEI. Here the CDR3 DNA reads TGTGCCAGCAGGGGAGGCCCACCCCTCCACTTT. Its translation: CASRGGPPLHF.

J is TRBJ1-1 and V is TRBV5-1; 7 bases line up with TRBD1. Germline V gives CDR1 SGHRS, CDR2 YFSETQ. The CDR3 has 15 residues. V dropped 5 bases and J dropped 5; count of bases not matched to a gene: 12. CDR3 in amino acids: CASSFTQGRRTEAFF. The CDR3 nucleotides read TGCGCCAGCAGTTTCACACAGGGGCGACGGACTGAAGCTTTCTTT. Full variable domain (rest looked up from reference TRBV5-1 and TRBJ1-1): KAGVTQTPRYLIKTRGQQVTLSCSPISGHRSVSWYQQTPGQGLQFLFEYFSETQRNKGNFPGRFSGRQFSNSRSEMNVSTLELGDSALYLCASSFTQGRRTEAFFGQGTRLTVV.

This chain links TRBV6-5 with TRBJ1-2; tentatively, D is TRBD1 (6 bases). V lost 2 bases, J lost 8 bases, and 6 bases lay in between. The CDR3 is 11 residues long. Germline lookup yields CDR1 MNHEY and CDR2 SVGAGI. Here the CDR3 reads CASSYQGGYTF. The DNA of the CDR3 is TGTGCCAGCAGTTACCAGGGGGGCTACACCTTC.

V is TRBV4-1 and J is TRBJ1-6; unclear D gene. The CDR3 has 18 residues. Trimming pared 1 base from V and 9 bases from J, leaving 22 bases between. Germline values: CDR1 MGHRA, CDR2 YSYEKL. This CDR3 reads CASSQVDMGFALGSPLHF. CDR3 nucleotide sequence: TGCGCCAGCAGCCAAGTGGATATGGGTTTCGCGCTAGGTTCACCCCTCCACTTT.

The chain employs TRBV5-6 and TRBJ2-1, with TRBD2 matching 7 bases. CDR3 size: 16 residues. V shed 3 bases and J 0 bases; nucleotides not matched to a gene: 6. In germline, CDR1 is SGHDT, CDR2 YYEEEE. The CDR3 nucleotides read TGTGCCAGCAGCTCAACAGCGGGGAGCTCCTACAATGAGCAGTTCTTC. This sequence encodes CASSSTAGSSYNEQFF.

The J gene is TRBJ1-6, the V gene TRBV6-6; a possible D gene is TRBD1 (5 bases). The CDR3 totals 14 residues. Trimming pared 0 bases from V and 10 bases from J, leaving 10 bases between. Per the germline V gene, CDR1 is MNHNY and CDR2 is SVGAGI (reference sequence). CDR3 protein: CASSYSPDISPLHF. The CDR3 DNA is TGTGCCAGCAGTTACTCGCCGGACATCTCACCCCTCCACTTT.

The chain carries TRBV19 and TRBJ2-3, with D hard to call. The V gene's germline CDR1 is LNHDA and CDR2 SQIVND (reference sequence). This CDR3 is 13 amino acids long. V shed 4 bases and J shed 0 bases, with 5 bases lying between them. In DNA form, the CDR3 reads TGTGCCAGTAGTAGTCAGAGCACAGATACGCAGTATTTT. Its protein product is CASSSQSTDTQYF.

The chain is built from TRBV5-8 and TRBJ2-2; 7 bases fit TRBD2. The CDR3 runs to 17 residues. Germline CDR1 reads SGHTS; CDR2 reads YDEGEE. The junction had 12 bases not matched to a gene; V was cut back by 3 bases and J by 4 bases. The CDR3 loop reads CASSSYRGRGTTGELFF. CDR3 in DNA: TGTGCCAGCAGCTCTTATAGAGGGAGGGGAACCACCGGGGAGCTGTTTTTT.

This clone was observed a few times. The chain has TRBV4-1 and TRBJ2-7; D is perhaps TRBD2 (5 bases). V dropped 0 bases and J dropped 5 bases, with 14 bases sitting between them. Germline-derived CDR1 and CDR2 are MGHRA and YSYEKL. The length of the CDR3 is 15 residues. CDR3 amino acids: CASSQDMGSSNEQYF. In nucleotides, the CDR3 is TGCGCCAGCAGCCAAGATATGGGGAGTAGCAACGAGCAGTACTTC.

A few counts support this clone. This chain links TRBV5-5 with TRBJ1-1; 7 bases are shared with TRBD1. The CDR3 consists of 13 residues. The germline CDR1 and CDR2 sequences are SGHKS and YYEKEE (reference sequence). Trimming took 1 base from V and 8 from J; bases not matched to a gene: 5. The CDR3 bases are TGTGCCAGCAGCTTGAAGCAGGGGGTCGAAGCTTTCTTT. Translated, it gives CASSLKQGVEAFF.

The count of this clone is one. V usage is TRBV19 and J usage is TRBJ2-1; 7 bases agree with TRBD2. The CDR3 is 14 residues long. CDR1 is LNHDA and CDR2 is SQIVND in the germline V gene (reference sequence). V dropped 8 bases and J dropped 0; count of bases not matched to a gene: 4. The CDR3 here is CASGGGSSYNEQFF. Written as DNA, the CDR3 is TGTGCCAGTGGGGGGGGGAGCTCCTACAATGAGCAGTTCTTC.

This clone has a handful of counts. This chain uses TRBV28 with TRBJ1-1; no clear D gene. Per the germline V gene, CDR1 is MDHEN and CDR2 is SYDVKM. The V end was cut by 6 bases, the J end by 0 bases, with 14 bases between. The CDR3 is 15 amino acids. The CDR3 protein is CASSQPRSLNTEAFF. The CDR3 DNA follows: TGTGCCAGCAGCCAACCTAGGTCGCTGAACACTGAAGCTTTCTTT. Based on the CDR3 plus reference TRBV28 and TRBJ1-1, the full variable domain is DVKVTQSSRYLVKRTGEKVFLECVQDMDHENMFWYRQDPGLGLRLIYFSYDVKMKEKGDIPEGYSVSREKKERFSLILESASTNQTSMYLCASSQPRSLNTEAFFGQGTRLTVV.

A single count supports this clone. V and J are TRBV5-1 and TRBJ2-7; the D is unclear. CDR1 and CDR2 from the germline V gene are SGHRS and YFSETQ. Trimming removed 0 bases from V and 0 bases from J, with 10 bases in between. The CDR3 totals 15 residues. In nucleotides, the CDR3 is TGCGCCAGCAGCTTGGTATCAGGCAGCTCCTACGAGCAGTACTTC. Encoded protein: CASSLVSGSSYEQYF.

J is TRBJ1-5 and V is TRBV6-5; D remains ambiguous. Per germline, CDR1 MNHEY and CDR2 SVGAGI. V was shortened by 7 bases and J by 7 bases, with 20 bases between the two germline ends. CDR3 length equals 15 residues. CDR3 amino acids: CASNIHRSINQPQHF. CDR3 bases: TGTGCCAGCAACATACACCGGAGTATAAACCAGCCCCAGCATTTT.

There are a few counts of this clone. Distinct nucleotide sequences in the sample also encode this CDR3. V gene TRBV2 combines with J gene TRBJ2-5; D possibly corresponds to TRBD1 (6 bases). The CDR3 is 14 amino acids. Per germline, CDR1 SNHLY and CDR2 FYNNEI. V lost 1 base and J lost 1, with 7 bases in between. CDR3 DNA: TGTGCCAGCAGTGAAGACAGGGCCCAAGAGACCCAGTACTTC. Its translation: CASSEDRAQETQYF.

This clone was found once. V usage is TRBV15 and J usage is TRBJ1-1, with 7 positions matching TRBD1. The CDR3 is 15 residues long. Per germline, CDR1 LNHNV and CDR2 YYDKDF (reference sequence). V was pared by 1 base and J by 1 base, with 3 bases of the junction left unmatched. The CDR3 DNA is TGTGCCACCAGCAGAGGGGGACAGCCGAACACTGAAGCTTTCTTT. It specifies CATSRGGQPNTEAFF. The variable domain in full, completed from reference TRBV15 and TRBJ1-1, reads DAMVIQNPRYQVTQFGKPVTLSCSQTLNHNVMYWYQQKSSQAPKLLFHYYDKDFNNEADTPDNFQSRRPNTSFCFLDIRSPGLGDTAMYLCATSRGGQPNTEAFFGQGTRLTVV.

The genes are TRBV27 and TRBJ2-7; 8 positions match TRBD2. Germline V gene sequence: CDR1 MNHEY, CDR2 SMNVEV (reference sequence). Trimming cost V 6 bases and J 1 base; bases outside gene matches: 11. The CDR3 extends over 16 amino acids. CDR3 loop: CASSSPGGLKSYEQYF. DNA of the CDR3: TGTGCCAGCAGCTCCCCGGGGGGGCTGAAGTCCTACGAGCAGTACTTC.

The rearrangement joins TRBV28 to TRBJ2-2, with 7 nucleotides matching TRBD1. The germline CDR1 and CDR2 sequences are MDHEN and SYDVKM. The CDR3 extends over 11 amino acids. Unmatched junction bases numbered 0, after V lost 8 bases and J lost 6 bases. CDR3 DNA sequence: TGTGCCAGCGACAGGGCCGGGGAGCTGTTTTTT. Translating it yields CASDRAGELFF.